This T cell receptor (beta chain) originates from a study of blood T cell repertoires in COVID-19. Study-wide context: Whether acute or convalescent, the COVID-19 samples came from the United States, Italy and Spain. PBMCs, B-cell-depleted T cells, or T cells were the source of the cDNA or gDNA that made up the material.

Methods used by the authors: Estimated nucleated cell counts came from reference gene primer amplification. The method was immunoSEQ multiplex PCR; TCRdb's version includes in-frame clones alone and lacks a portion of them. The V and J calls and clone size were taken over from that table, and D and trimming were inferred from the DNA. The sample contains around 290,000 clones, around nine tenths of which appear only once. Everyone who took part was roughly 18 to 89 years old, and they came from fewer than 25 US areas. This receptor was obtained from a woman aged 30 to 39 who had recovered from COVID-19. Sequenced: PBMCs or T cells enriched from blood (not recorded which).

CDR3 DNA: TGTGCCAGCAGCTCCAGGGAATCTGGCTACACCTTC. It specifies CASSSRESGYTF. The V and J genes are TRBV11-1 and TRBJ1-2; the D gene is possibly TRBD1 (5 bases). With 4 bases removed from V and 7 bases from J, the gap between germline ends came to 10 bases. The CDR3 consists of 12 residues. In germline, CDR1 is SGHAT, CDR2 FQDESV (reference sequence).